This T cell receptor (beta chain) comes out of a study of identical twins. A universal primer site was created by template switching, with the cDNA bearing unique molecular identifiers. MiXCR was run by TCRdb on the 5' RACE reads, yielding one entry per CDR3 protein. Found here are under 1 million distinct CDR3 sequences, approximately 13% of them singletons; the top ten hold around 1.5%. Germline V gives CDR1 SEHNR, CDR2 FQNEAQ (reference sequence). The CDR3 sequence is 14 residues long. V shed 1 base and J shed 7 bases, with 10 bases lying between them. The sample was also linked to a second study, of yellow fever vaccine responses in identical twins.

The receptor was derived from a young woman in good health. Material for sequencing was PBMCs. The chain links TRBV7-9 to TRBJ2-2; D call uncertain. This chain's CDR3 is CASSLERVGGELFF. The CDR3 nucleotides read TGTGCCAGCAGCTTAGAGAGAGTTGGCGGGGAGCTGTTTTTT.